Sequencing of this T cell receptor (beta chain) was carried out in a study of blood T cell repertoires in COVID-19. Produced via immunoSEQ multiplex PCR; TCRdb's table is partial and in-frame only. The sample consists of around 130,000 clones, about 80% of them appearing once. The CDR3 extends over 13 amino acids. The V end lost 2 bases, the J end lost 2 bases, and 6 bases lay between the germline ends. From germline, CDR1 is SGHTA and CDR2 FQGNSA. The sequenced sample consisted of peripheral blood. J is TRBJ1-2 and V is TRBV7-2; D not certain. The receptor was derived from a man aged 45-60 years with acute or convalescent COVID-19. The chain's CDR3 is CASSLMANYGYTF. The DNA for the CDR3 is TGTGCCAGCAGCTTAATGGCCAACTATGGCTACACCTTC.